The subject of this entry is one TCR beta chain. Its antigen is unknown. This sample is drawn from a study of blood T cells in healthy people across ages. Points from the study as a whole: Relative to aged donors, long-lived donors carried more naive CD4+ cells and displayed higher diversity. Older age coincided with a roughly linear decline in TCR beta diversity per million T cells.

The second PCR ran about 6 to 11 cycles with a sample-barcoded 5' primer and J-beta primers. A single record per CDR3 protein comes from TCRdb applying MiXCR to the 5' RACE reads. The data contain about 1,400,000 distinct CDR3 sequences, around 42% of them seen just once; the ten biggest clones take up around 8%. Germline CDR1 and CDR2: MNHEY and SVGEGT. The CDR3 sequence is 11 residues long. V lost 6 bases and J 15 bases, leaving 15 bases between the germline ends. Per sample, at least 5 micrograms of total RNA were extracted. The TCR was taken from a woman aged 18-29 years in good health. The rearrangement links TRBV6-2 or TRBV6-3 to TRBJ2-1; D uncertain. Sequencing was carried out using blood. CDR3 protein: CASSTPGPRFF. The CDR3 coding sequence is TGTGCCAGCAGCACTCCGGGTCCCCGGTTCTTC.